The 19 T cell receptor beta chains given below trace back to one sample, sequenced in a study of blood T cell repertoires in COVID-19. This table comes from immunoSEQ multiplex PCR, and its TCRdb copy is limited to in-frame clones, with some not included. The sample records roughly 300,000 clones, 85% to 90% being singletons. Source material: peripheral blood. These receptors all stem from a middle-aged woman who had recovered from COVID-19.

This chain uses TRBV30 with TRBJ2-1, with 8 nucleotides matching TRBD1. V shed 5 bases, J shed 7 bases, and the junction held 7 bases outside the gene matches. The germline V gene has CDR1 GTSNPN and CDR2 SVGIG (reference sequence). This CDR3 has 13 residues. The CDR3 here is CAWGQGELNEQFF. Here the CDR3 DNA reads TGTGCCTGGGGACAGGGTGAGTTAAATGAGCAGTTCTTC.

This chain links TRBV7-8 with TRBJ2-7, with TRBD1 matching over 10 bases. There are 14 residues in the CDR3. V dropped 3 bases and J dropped 4; count of bases not matched to a gene: 3. In germline, CDR1 is SGHVS, CDR2 FQNEAQ. CDR3 DNA: TGTGCCAGCAGCTTGGGACAGGGGTTATACGAGCAGTACTTC. It specifies CASSLGQGLYEQYF.

V and J are TRBV6-2 or TRBV6-3 and TRBJ1-2; a weak D match, TRBD1 (5 bases). The CDR3 has 12 amino acids. Germline lookup yields CDR1 MNHEY and CDR2 SVGEGT. V lost 5 bases and J lost 4, with 8 bases in between. The CDR3 is CASSQGLYGYTF. The CDR3, as DNA: TGTGCCAGCAGTCAGGGACTCTATGGCTACACCTTC.

The genes are TRBV6-5 and TRBJ1-4; TRBD1 is a possible D gene (6 bases). V was clipped by 8 bases and J by 9 bases, with 13 bases between them. There are 12 residues in the CDR3. Germline CDR1 reads MNHEY; CDR2 reads SVGAGI. DNA of the CDR3: TGTGCCAGCGGCGAGCGGGGGCAAAAACTGTTTTTT. Translating it yields CASGERGQKLFF.

V usage is TRBV6-5 and J usage is TRBJ2-1; no reliable D call. The germline V and J ends were trimmed by 2 bases and 0 bases, with 8 bases remaining between them. Germline V gene sequence: CDR1 MNHEY, CDR2 SVGAGI. The CDR3 runs to 15 residues. This CDR3 is CASSYGKSSYNEQFF. CDR3 nucleotides: TGTGCCAGCAGTTACGGCAAAAGCTCCTACAATGAGCAGTTCTTC.

The rearrangement links TRBV4-1 to TRBJ2-1, with 9 bases matching TRBD2. The CDR3 contains 16 residues. The germline gives CDR1 MGHRA, CDR2 YSYEKL. Trimming at V came to 1 base and at J to 6 bases, leaving 7 bases not matched to a gene. The CDR3 nucleotides are TGCGCCAGCAGCCAAGCGGGCGGGGGGGCCCGCAATGAGCAGTTCTTC. It translates to CASSQAGGGARNEQFF.

This chain uses TRBV10-3 with TRBJ2-3; D gene uncertain. The V end was cut by 4 bases, the J end by 3 bases, with 8 bases between. Germline CDR1 is ENHRY and CDR2 is SYGVKD. The CDR3 sequence is 13 residues long. CDR3 DNA: TGTGCCATCAGTGCTTCCGGGACAGATACGCAGTATTTT. Translating gives CAISASGTDTQYF.

As concerns this clone: The sample holds other DNA sequences that translate to the same CDR3. The V gene is TRBV2, the J gene TRBJ2-3; 7 bases map to TRBD2. Germline CDR1 reads SNHLY; CDR2 reads FYNNEI. There are 13 residues in the CDR3. Trimming cost V 11 bases and J 1 base; bases outside gene matches: 6. DNA of the CDR3: TGTGCCTCCCTGGCGGGGGGCACAGATACGCAGTATTTT. Translated: CASLAGGTDTQYF.

The chain links TRBV5-1 to TRBJ2-5, with D possibly being TRBD2 (5 bases). This CDR3 region has 15 residues. Germline V CDR1 and CDR2: SGHRS, YFSETQ. Trimming took 0 bases from V and 5 from J, leaving 14 bases between them. In nucleotides, the CDR3 is TGCGCCAGCAGCTTGGTACCGGGGTTAGGGGAGACCCAGTACTTC. This gives the protein CASSLVPGLGETQYF. Filled out from reference TRBV5-1 and TRBJ2-5, the complete variable domain reads KAGVTQTPRYLIKTRGQQVTLSCSPISGHRSVSWYQQTPGQGLQFLFEYFSETQRNKGNFPGRFSGRQFSNSRSEMNVSTLELGDSALYLCASSLVPGLGETQYFGPGTRLLVL.

This chain connects TRBV30 to TRBJ2-3; 7 nucleotides line up with TRBD2. V gave up 5 bases and J gave up 2 bases; unmatched junction bases: 7. The CDR3 totals 14 residues. Germline V gene sequence: CDR1 GTSNPN, CDR2 SVGIG (reference sequence). The chain's CDR3 is CAWVERGFTDTQYF. For the CDR3, the DNA is TGTGCCTGGGTAGAGCGGGGTTTCACAGATACGCAGTATTTT.

The chain recombines TRBV6-5 with TRBJ2-7; 9 bases are a match to TRBD1. Germline V lookup: CDR1 MNHEY, CDR2 SVGAGI. V lost 4 bases, J lost 2 bases, and 6 bases stayed unmatched. This CDR3 is 15 amino acids long. The CDR3 DNA sequence: TGTGCCAGCAGTTCCACAGACAGGGGGACCTACGAGCAGTACTTC. Translated, it gives CASSSTDRGTYEQYF.

The gene calls are TRBV4-1 and TRBJ2-1; 14 bases are a match to TRBD2. CDR1 MGHRA and CDR2 YSYEKL come from the germline V gene. The CDR3 runs to 18 residues. Trimming took 6 bases from V and 1 from J; bases not matched to a gene: 8. CDR3 protein: CASSRLAGGPGSYNEQFF. In DNA form, the CDR3 reads TGCGCCAGCAGTCGACTAGCGGGGGGGCCCGGGTCCTACAATGAGCAGTTCTTC.

This clone was counted once. The chain combines TRBV7-2 with TRBJ2-4, with 9 bases lining up with TRBD1. J was trimmed by 1 base and V by 5 bases; bases with no gene match: 3. The CDR3 loop spans 15 amino acids. Germline CDR1 SGHTA, CDR2 FQGNSA. CDR3 sequence reads: CASSTTGGAKNIQYF. CDR3 DNA: TGTGCCAGCAGCACGACAGGGGGTGCCAAAAACATTCAGTACTTC.

The chain uses TRBV5-1 and TRBJ1-6; possible D gene TRBD1, 5 bases. The length of the CDR3 is 14 residues. V lost 0 bases to trimming and J lost 6 bases, with 7 bases between them. Germline lookup yields CDR1 SGHRS and CDR2 YFSETQ. The DNA for the CDR3 is TGCGCCAGCAGCTTGGGGGGCCTTAATTCACCCCTCCACTTT. Encoded protein: CASSLGGLNSPLHF. The full variable domain, its missing parts supplied by reference TRBV5-1 and TRBJ1-6, is KAGVTQTPRYLIKTRGQQVTLSCSPISGHRSVSWYQQTPGQGLQFLFEYFSETQRNKGNFPGRFSGRQFSNSRSEMNVSTLELGDSALYLCASSLGGLNSPLHFGNGTRLTVT.

The chain employs TRBV2 and TRBJ2-3; 13 bases line up with TRBD2. V trimming: 8 bases; J trimming: 2 bases; junction bases outside the gene matches: 1. The CDR3 covers 14 residues. Germline CDR1 is SNHLY and CDR2 is FYNNEI. CDR3 coding DNA: TGTGCCAGCGGACTAGCGGGGGTCACAGATACGCAGTATTTT. Translating it yields CASGLAGVTDTQYF. Full variable domain (remainder filled in from reference TRBV2 and TRBJ2-3): EPEVTQTPSHQVTQMGQEVILRCVPISNHLYFYWYRQILGQKVEFLVSFYNNEISEKSEIFDDQFSVERPDGSNFTLKIRSTKLEDSAMYFCASGLAGVTDTQYFGPGTRLTVL.

The chain employs TRBV29-1 and TRBJ1-2; D remains ambiguous. CDR1 and CDR2 from the germline V gene are SQVTM and ANQGSEA. Trimming cost V 6 bases and J 0 bases, with 8 bases left between them. The CDR3 runs 12 residues. As DNA, the CDR3 is TGCAGCGTCGCGAGCGCTAACTATGGCTACACCTTC. Translated, it gives CSVASANYGYTF.

The V and J genes are TRBV20-1 and TRBJ1-4; D not resolved. The CDR3 is 15 amino acids. The V gene's germline CDR1 is DFQATT and CDR2 SNEGSKA (reference sequence). Trimming shortened V by 3 bases and J by 2 bases, and 13 bases separated the two germline ends. In DNA, the CDR3 is TGCAGTGCTAGTAACCGGGCGGGGACTAATGAAAAACTGTTTTTT. It encodes CSASNRAGTNEKLFF.

The chain carries TRBV7-9 and TRBJ2-5; 7 positions agree with TRBD1. The CDR3 contains 15 residues. J gave up 5 bases and V 5 bases, and 11 bases lay outside the gene matches. Germline values: CDR1 SEHNR, CDR2 FQNEAQ (reference sequence). CDR3 region: CASSPLTGYLETQYF. The CDR3 coding sequence is TGTGCCAGCAGCCCCCTGACAGGGTACCTTGAGACCCAGTACTTC.

Written as DNA, the CDR3 is TGCGCCAGCAGTGGGGCTAGCGGGGGAGAGACCCAGTACTTC. Its protein product is CASSGASGGETQYF. The rearrangement links TRBV10-2 to TRBJ2-5; 10 bases are shared with TRBD2. From germline, CDR1 is WSHSY and CDR2 SAAADI. The CDR3 runs 14 residues. Trimming cost V 4 bases and J 4 bases; bases outside gene matches: 3.